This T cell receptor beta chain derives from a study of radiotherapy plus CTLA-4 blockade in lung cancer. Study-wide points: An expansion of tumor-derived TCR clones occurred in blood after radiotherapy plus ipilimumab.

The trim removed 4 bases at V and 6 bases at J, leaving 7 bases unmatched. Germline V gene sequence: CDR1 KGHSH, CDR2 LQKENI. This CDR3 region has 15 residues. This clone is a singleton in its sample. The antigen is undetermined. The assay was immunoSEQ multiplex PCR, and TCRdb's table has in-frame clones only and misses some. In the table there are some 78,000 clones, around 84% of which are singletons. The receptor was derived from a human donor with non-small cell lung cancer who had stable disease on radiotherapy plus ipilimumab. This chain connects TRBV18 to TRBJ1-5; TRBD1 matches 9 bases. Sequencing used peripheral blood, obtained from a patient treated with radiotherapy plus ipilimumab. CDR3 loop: CASSRGTGKGQPQHF. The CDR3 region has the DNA TGTGCCAGCTCACGAGGGACAGGGAAAGGTCAGCCCCAGCATTTT.